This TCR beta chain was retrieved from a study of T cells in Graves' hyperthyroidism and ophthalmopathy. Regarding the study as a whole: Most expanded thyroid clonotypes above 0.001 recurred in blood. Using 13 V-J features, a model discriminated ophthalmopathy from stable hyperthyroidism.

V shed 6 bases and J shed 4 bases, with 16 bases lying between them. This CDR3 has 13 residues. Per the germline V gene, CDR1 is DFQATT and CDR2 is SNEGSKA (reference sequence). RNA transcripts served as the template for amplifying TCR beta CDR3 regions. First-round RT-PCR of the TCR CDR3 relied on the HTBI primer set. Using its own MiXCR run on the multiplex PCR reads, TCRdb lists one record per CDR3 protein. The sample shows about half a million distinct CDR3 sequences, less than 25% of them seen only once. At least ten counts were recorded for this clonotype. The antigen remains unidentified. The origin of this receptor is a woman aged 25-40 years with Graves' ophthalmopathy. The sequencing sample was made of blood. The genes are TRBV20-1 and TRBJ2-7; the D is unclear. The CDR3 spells CSALPRTPYEQYF. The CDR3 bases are TGCAGTGCCCTGCCTAGGACGCCTTACGAGCAGTACTTC.